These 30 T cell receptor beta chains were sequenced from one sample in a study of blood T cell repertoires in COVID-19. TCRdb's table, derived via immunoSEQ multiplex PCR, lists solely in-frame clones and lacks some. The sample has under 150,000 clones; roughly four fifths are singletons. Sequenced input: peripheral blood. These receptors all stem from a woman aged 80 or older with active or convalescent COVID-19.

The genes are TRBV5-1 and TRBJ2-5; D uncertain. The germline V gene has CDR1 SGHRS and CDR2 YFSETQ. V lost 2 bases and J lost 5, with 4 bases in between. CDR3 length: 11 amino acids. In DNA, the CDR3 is TGCGCCAGCAGCTTTGAGGAGACCCAGTACTTC. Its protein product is CASSFEETQYF.

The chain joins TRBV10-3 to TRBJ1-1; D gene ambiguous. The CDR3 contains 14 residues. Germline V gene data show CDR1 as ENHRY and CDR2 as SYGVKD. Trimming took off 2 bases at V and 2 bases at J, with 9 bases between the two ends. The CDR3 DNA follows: TGTGCCATCAGTGAGAGTCAGACTAACACTGAAGCTTTCTTT. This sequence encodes CAISESQTNTEAFF.

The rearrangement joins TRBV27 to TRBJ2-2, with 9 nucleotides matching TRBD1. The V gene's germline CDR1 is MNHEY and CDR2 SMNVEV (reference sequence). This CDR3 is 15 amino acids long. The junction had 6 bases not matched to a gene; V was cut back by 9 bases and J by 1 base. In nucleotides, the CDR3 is TGTGCCAGTAAACCGGGACAGGGGAACACCGGGGAGCTGTTTTTT. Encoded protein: CASKPGQGNTGELFF.

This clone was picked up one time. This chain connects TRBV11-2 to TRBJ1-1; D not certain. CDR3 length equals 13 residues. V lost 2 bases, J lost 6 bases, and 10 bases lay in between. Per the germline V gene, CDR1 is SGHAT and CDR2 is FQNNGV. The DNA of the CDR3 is TGTGCCAGCAGCTTACTCGAGATGTCTGAAGCTTTCTTT. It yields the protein CASSLLEMSEAFF.

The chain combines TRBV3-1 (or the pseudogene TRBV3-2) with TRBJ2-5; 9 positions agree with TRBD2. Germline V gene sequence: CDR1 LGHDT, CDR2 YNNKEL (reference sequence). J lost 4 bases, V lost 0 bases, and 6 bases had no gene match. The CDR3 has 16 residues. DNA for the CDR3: TGTGCCAGCAGCCAAGATAGGCGGGGGGGCCGAGAGACCCAGTACTTC. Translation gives CASSQDRRGGRETQYF.

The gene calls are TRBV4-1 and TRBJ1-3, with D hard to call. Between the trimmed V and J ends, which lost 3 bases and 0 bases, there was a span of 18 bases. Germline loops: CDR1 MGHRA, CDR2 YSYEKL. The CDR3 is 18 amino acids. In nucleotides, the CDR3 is TGCGCCAGCAGCCAGAAGACACTCGGCGACATCTCTGGAAACACCATATATTTT. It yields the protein CASSQKTLGDISGNTIYF.

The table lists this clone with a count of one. The CDR3 loop is CASSVVTSGAGELFF. Written as DNA, the CDR3 is TGTGCCAGCAGCGTAGTCACTAGCGGGGCCGGGGAGCTGTTTTTT. The chain has TRBV9 and TRBJ2-2; 10 bases agree with TRBD2. The germline V gene has CDR1 SGDLS and CDR2 YYNGEE. This CDR3 contains 15 residues. The V gene end was trimmed by 0 bases and the J gene end by 6 bases; junction bases not matched to a gene: 2.

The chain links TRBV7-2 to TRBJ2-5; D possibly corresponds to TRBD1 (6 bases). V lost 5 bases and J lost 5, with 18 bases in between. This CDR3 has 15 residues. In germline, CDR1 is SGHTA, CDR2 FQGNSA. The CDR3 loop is CASSTRTGLGETQYF. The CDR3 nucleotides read TGTGCCAGCAGCACCCGCACAGGGCTCGGGGAGACCCAGTACTTC. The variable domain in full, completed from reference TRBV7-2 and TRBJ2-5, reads GAGVSQSPSNKVTEKGKDVELRCDPISGHTALYWYRQSLGQGLEFLIYFQGNSAPDKSGLPSDRFSAERTGGSVSTLTIQRTQQEDSAVYLCASSTRTGLGETQYFGPGTRLLVL.

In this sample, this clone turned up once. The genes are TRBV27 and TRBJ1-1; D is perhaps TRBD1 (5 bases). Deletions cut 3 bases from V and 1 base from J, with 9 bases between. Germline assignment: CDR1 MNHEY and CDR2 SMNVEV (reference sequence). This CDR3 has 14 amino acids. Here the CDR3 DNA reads TGTGCCAGCAGTTTTGCGACAGCGAACACTGAAGCTTTCTTT. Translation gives CASSFATANTEAFF.

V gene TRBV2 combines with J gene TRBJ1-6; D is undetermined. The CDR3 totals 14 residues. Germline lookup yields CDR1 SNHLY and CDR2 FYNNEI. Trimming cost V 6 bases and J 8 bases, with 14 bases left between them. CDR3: CASSLYRQDSPLHF. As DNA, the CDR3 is TGTGCCAGCAGCCTTTACCGTCAGGATTCACCCCTCCACTTT.

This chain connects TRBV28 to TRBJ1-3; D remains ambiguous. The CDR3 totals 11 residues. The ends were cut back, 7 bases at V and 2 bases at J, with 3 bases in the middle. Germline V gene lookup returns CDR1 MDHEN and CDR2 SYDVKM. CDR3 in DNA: TGTGCCAGCATCGCTGGAAACACCATATATTTT. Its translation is CASIAGNTIYF.

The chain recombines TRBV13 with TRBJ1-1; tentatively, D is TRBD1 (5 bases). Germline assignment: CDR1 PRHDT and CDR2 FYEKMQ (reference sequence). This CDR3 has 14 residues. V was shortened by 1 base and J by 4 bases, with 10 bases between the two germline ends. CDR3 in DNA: TGTGCCAGCAGCTTAGCCCAGGGTGTCACTGAAGCTTTCTTT. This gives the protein CASSLAQGVTEAFF. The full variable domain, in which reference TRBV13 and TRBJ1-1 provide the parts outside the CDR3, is AAGVIQSPRHLIKEKRETATLKCYPIPRHDTVYWYQQGPGQDPQFLISFYEKMQSDKGSIPDRFSAQQFSDYHSELNMSSLELGDSALYFCASSLAQGVTEAFFGQGTRLTVV.

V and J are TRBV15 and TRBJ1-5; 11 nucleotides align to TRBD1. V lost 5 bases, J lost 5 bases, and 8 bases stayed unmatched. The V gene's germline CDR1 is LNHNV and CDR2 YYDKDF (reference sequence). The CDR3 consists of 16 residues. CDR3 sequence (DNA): TGTGCCACCAGCGGTTCCGGACAGGGGGCTTATCAGCCCCAGCATTTT. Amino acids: CATSGSGQGAYQPQHF. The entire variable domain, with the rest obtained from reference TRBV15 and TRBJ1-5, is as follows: DAMVIQNPRYQVTQFGKPVTLSCSQTLNHNVMYWYQQKSSQAPKLLFHYYDKDFNNEADTPDNFQSRRPNTSFCFLDIRSPGLGDTAMYLCATSGSGQGAYQPQHFGDGTRLSIL.

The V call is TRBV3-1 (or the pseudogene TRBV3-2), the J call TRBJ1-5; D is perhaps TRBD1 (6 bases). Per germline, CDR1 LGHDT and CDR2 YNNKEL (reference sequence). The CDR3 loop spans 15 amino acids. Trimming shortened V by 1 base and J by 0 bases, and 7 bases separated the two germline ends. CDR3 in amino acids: CASSQGQVSNQPQHF. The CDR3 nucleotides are TGTGCCAGCAGCCAAGGACAGGTTAGCAATCAGCCCCAGCATTTT.

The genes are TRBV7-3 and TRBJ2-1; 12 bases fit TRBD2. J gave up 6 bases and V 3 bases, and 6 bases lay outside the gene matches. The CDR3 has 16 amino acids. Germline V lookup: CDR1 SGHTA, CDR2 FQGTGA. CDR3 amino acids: CASSLRLAGVFNEQFF. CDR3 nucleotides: TGTGCCAGCAGCTTGCGACTAGCGGGGGTTTTCAATGAGCAGTTCTTC.

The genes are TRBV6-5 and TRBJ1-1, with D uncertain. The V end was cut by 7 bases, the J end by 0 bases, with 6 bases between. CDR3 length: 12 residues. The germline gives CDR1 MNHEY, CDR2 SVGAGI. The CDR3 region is CASTTVNTEAFF. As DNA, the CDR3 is TGTGCCAGCACCACAGTGAACACTGAAGCTTTCTTT.

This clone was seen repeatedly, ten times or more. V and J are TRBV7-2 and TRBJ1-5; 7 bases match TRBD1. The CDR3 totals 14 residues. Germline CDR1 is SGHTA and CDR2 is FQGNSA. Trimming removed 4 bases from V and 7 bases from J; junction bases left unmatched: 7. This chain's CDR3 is CASSSSGGGQPQHF. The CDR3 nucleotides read TGTGCCAGCAGCTCGTCAGGGGGAGGACAGCCCCAGCATTTT.

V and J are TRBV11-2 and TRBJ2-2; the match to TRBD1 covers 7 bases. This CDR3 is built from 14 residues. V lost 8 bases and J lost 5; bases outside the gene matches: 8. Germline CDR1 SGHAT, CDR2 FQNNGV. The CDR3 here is CASDRVSGTGELFF. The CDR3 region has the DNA TGTGCCAGCGACAGGGTCTCGGGGACCGGGGAGCTGTTTTTT. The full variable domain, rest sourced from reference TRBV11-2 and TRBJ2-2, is EAGVAQSPRYKIIEKRQSVAFWCNPISGHATLYWYQQILGQGPKLLIQFQNNGVVDDSQLPKDRFSAERLKGVDSTLKIQPAKLEDSAVYLCASDRVSGTGELFFGEGSRLTVL.

The CDR3 reads CAISDLPDRSNQPQHF. DNA of the CDR3: TGTGCCATCAGTGATCTACCGGACAGGTCGAATCAGCCCCAGCATTTT. The chain couples TRBV10-3 to TRBJ1-5; 7 bases match TRBD1. CDR3 length: 16 amino acids. V shed 3 bases, J shed 4 bases, and the junction held 9 bases outside the gene matches. Germline V gene sequence: CDR1 ENHRY, CDR2 SYGVKD.

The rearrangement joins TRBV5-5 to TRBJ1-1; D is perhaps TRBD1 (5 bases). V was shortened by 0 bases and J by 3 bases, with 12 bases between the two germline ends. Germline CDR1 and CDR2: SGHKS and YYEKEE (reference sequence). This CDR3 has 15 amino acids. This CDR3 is CASSLEGIVYTEAFF. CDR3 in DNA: TGTGCCAGCAGCTTGGAGGGGATAGTATACACTGAAGCTTTCTTT.

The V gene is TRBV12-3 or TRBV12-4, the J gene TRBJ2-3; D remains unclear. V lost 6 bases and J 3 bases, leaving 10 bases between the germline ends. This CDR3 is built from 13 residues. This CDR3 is CASSQTVTDTQYF. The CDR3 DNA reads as TGTGCCAGCAGCCAGACTGTTACAGATACGCAGTATTTT.

The CDR3 sequence: CASSQTQGAQPQHF. In DNA form, the CDR3 reads TGTGCCAGCAGCCAGACACAGGGAGCGCAGCCCCAGCATTTT. J is TRBJ1-5 and V is TRBV7-2; D perhaps matches TRBD1 (6 bases). This CDR3 comprises 14 residues. Germline CDR1 and CDR2: SGHTA and FQGNSA. The V end was cut by 5 bases, the J end by 7 bases, with 15 bases between.

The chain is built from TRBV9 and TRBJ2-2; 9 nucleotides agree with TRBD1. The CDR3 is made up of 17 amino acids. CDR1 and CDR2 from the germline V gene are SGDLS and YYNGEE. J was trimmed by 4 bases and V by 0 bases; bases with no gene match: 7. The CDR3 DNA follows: TGTGCCAGCAGCGTAGAGGAGGGACAGGGAGGCACCGGGGAGCTGTTTTTT. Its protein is CASSVEEGQGGTGELFF.

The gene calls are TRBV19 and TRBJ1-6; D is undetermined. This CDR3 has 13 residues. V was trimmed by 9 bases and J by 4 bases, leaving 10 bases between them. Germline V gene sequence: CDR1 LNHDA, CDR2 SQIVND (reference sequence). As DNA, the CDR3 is TGTGCCAGCCGGGAATCTTATAATTCACCCCTCCACTTT. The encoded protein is CASRESYNSPLHF.

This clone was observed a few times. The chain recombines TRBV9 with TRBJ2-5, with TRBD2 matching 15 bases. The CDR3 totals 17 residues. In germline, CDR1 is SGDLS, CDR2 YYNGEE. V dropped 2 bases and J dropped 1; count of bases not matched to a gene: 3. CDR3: CASSVGTSGGPQETQYF. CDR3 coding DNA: TGTGCCAGCAGCGTCGGGACTAGCGGGGGGCCCCAAGAGACCCAGTACTTC.

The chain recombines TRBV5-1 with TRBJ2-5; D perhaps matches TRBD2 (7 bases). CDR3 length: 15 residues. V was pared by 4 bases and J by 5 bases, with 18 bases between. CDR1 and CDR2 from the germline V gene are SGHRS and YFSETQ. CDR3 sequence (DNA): TGCGCCAGCAGCCGGACGGGGGGCAGAGCTGAGACCCAGTACTTC. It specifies CASSRTGGRAETQYF.

CDR3 in amino acids: CASRRTGEVSYGYTF. CDR3 nucleotide sequence: TGTGCCAGCAGGCGGACAGGCGAGGTTTCCTATGGCTACACCTTC. This chain joins TRBV6-5 and TRBJ1-2; TRBD1 matches 7 bases. J was trimmed by 4 bases and V by 6 bases; bases with no gene match: 11. The germline CDR1 and CDR2 sequences are MNHEY and SVGAGI. The CDR3 extends over 15 amino acids.

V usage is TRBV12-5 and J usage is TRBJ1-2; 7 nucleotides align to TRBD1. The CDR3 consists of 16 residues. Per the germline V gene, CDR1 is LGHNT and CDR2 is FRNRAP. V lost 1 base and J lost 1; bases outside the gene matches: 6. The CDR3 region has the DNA TGTGCTAGTGGTTTGGGTGACAGGGTAGTTAACTATGGCTACACCTTC. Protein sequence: CASGLGDRVVNYGYTF.

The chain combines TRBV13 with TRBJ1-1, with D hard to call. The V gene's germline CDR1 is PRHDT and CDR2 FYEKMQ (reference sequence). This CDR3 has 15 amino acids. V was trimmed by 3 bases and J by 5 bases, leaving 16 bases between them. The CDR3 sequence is CASSFLEVPDTEAFF. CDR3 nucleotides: TGTGCCAGCAGCTTTCTCGAGGTTCCGGATACTGAAGCTTTCTTT.

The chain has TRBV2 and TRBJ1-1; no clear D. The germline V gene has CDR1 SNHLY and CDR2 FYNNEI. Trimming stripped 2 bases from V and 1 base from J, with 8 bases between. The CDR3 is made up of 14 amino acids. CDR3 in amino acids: CASSEIPENTEAFF. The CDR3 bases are TGTGCCAGCAGTGAAATCCCAGAGAACACTGAAGCTTTCTTT. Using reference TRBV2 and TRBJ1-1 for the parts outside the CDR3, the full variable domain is EPEVTQTPSHQVTQMGQEVILRCVPISNHLYFYWYRQILGQKVEFLVSFYNNEISEKSEIFDDQFSVERPDGSNFTLKIRSTKLEDSAMYFCASSEIPENTEAFFGQGTRLTVV.